This paragraph covers one T cell receptor (beta chain) sequence. Its antigen remains undetermined. Base qualities are not recorded, but no much larger clone differs from it by a single base. Germline trimming amounts to 2 bases on V and 6 bases on J, with 6 as the count of junction bases outside the gene matches. From the cysteine up to the phenylalanine, the CDR3 has a length of 14 residues. CDR3 DNA is the only sequence kept; it has 42 bases, read in frame from the first base. Taken from the germline V gene, the CDR1 and CDR2 loops are SGHTA and FQGNSA. The sample belongs to a study of regulatory and conventional T cells in breast cancer (dated by TCRdb to between 2014 and 2017). Library preparation employed PCR. The data were produced on an Illumina MiSeq. TCRdb reworked the public reads: Q25 trimming with fastp, MiXCR clone assembly, productive beta chains retained. Each CDR3 protein appears once, grouped with its most common genes and DNA. In all, the sample holds approximately 9,500 distinct CDR3 sequences, and approximately 35% of those were seen once. Under 7.5% of the sample rests with the top ten.

The rearrangement joined TRBV7-2 to TRBJ2-7, with 8 bases in between that match TRBD2. The sequence derives from a male donor in good health. Specimen: conventional T cells from blood. CDR3 region: CASSLRGGPGEQYF. The nucleotides read TGTGCCAGCAGCTTACGGGGGGGCCCTGGCGAGCAGTACTTC.